This TCR beta chain came from a study of cytomegalovirus exposure and HLA in healthy donors. At the time of sampling, donors were nominally healthy, though unrecorded immune exposures were likely. The PCR contained 60 Vbeta and 13 Jbeta primers. The data were produced by immunoSEQ multiplex PCR, yet TCRdb's version contains in-frame clones alone and is incomplete. Its table records about 200,000 clones. V lost 5 bases to trimming and J lost 1 base, with 11 bases between them. The germline V gene encodes CDR1 LNHDA and CDR2 SQIVND (reference sequence). CDR3 length: 14 residues. Comments on this clone: What it binds is unknown.

General study results and limits: A later analysis linked a missense DCLRE1C variant to TCR beta V- and J-gene trimming. Associated with HLA alleles at 0.05 false discovery rate in a later analysis were 17,000 or so TCR beta sequences. About 87% or about 30% of the time was how often most TCR beta V segments were productive, according to an earlier analysis.

The material sequenced was PBMCs. The receptor's source is a boy aged 5-17 years in good health and CMV-seronegative. V gene TRBV19 combines with J gene TRBJ2-5; possibly TRBD1 for D (5 bases). The CDR3 sequence is CASSPSGSQETQYF. The CDR3 nucleotides read TGTGCCAGTAGTCCCTCAGGGTCCCAAGAGACCCAGTACTTC.